This TCR beta chain was recovered during a study of T-cell memory formation after mild COVID-19. Whole-study results and caveats: The pre-infection memory compartment contained some responding clones, suggesting cross-reactive memory joined. Contracting CD4+ clones sat mainly in CM and EM; CD8+ in EMRA. Day 15 to 85 contracting clones showed balanced CD4/CD8; later expanders leaned CD4+.

CDR3 size: 15 residues. Trimming shortened V by 0 bases and J by 5 bases, and 11 bases separated the two germline ends. The V gene's germline CDR1 is KGHDR and CDR2 SFDVKD. In its sample, this clonotype was seen a few times. No antigen is known for it. MiXCR, run by TCRdb on the 5' RACE reads, gives a single entry per CDR3 protein. Of approximately 570,000 distinct CDR3 sequences in the sample, 15% to 20% were seen once. This receptor was taken from an adult woman who had mild COVID-19 (a few samples of this study predate the infection). Cell type and time point are not known. Sequenced input: PBMCs or a T cell subset sorted from them (not recorded which). The rearrangement uses TRBV24-1 and TRBJ2-3; D not certain. Written as DNA, the CDR3 is TGTGCCACCAGTGATTTGAGTACGGACGTAGATACGCAGTATTTT. This gives the protein CATSDLSTDVDTQYF.